Presented here are 8 T cell receptor beta chains from one specimen sequenced in a study of metastatic and nonmetastatic thyroid tumors. TCRdb reanalyzed the PCR reads via MiXCR. Here the sample spans roughly 90,000 clones, about 15% being singletons. Each patient went into thyroid surgery without having received any treatment. Sequencing used blood. The origin of the receptors is a female donor with papillary thyroid cancer or a benign thyroid nodule (not recorded which). Some clones in this sample may be carry-over from other donors' samples.

This clone has more than one count but fewer than ten. One junction end disagrees with the germline gene, perhaps due to a read error. The chain has TRBV15 and TRBJ2-3; no firm D call. This CDR3 has 12 amino acids. Germline CDR1 is LNHNV and CDR2 is YYDKDF (reference sequence). CDR3 protein: CAASTSTDTQYF. CDR3 bases: TGTGCCGCCAGCACATCCACAGATACGCAGTATTTT.

In its sample, this clone was seen a few times. This chain connects TRBV6-2 or TRBV6-3 to TRBJ2-3, with 8 bases matching TRBD1. CDR1 is MNHEY, CDR2 SVGEGT, per germline. J lost 6 bases, V lost 8 bases, and 16 bases had no gene match. This CDR3 comprises 16 residues. CDR3 sequence (DNA): TGTGCCAGCTACCAACAGGACAGGGTCACTAGGGATACGCAGTATTTT. Translation gives CASYQQDRVTRDTQYF.

This clone was observed at least ten times. The rearrangement joins TRBV9 to TRBJ1-1; D perhaps matches TRBD1 (5 bases). Between the trimmed V and J ends, which lost 4 bases and 3 bases, there was a span of 16 bases. CDR1 and CDR2 from the germline V gene are SGDLS and YYNGEE. CDR3 length: 15 residues. The CDR3 loop reads CASSTDDRPDTEAFF. The CDR3 bases are TGTGCCAGCAGCACAGACGACAGACCGGACACTGAAGCTTTCTTT.

At least ten counts were recorded for this clone. The chain links TRBV12-3 or TRBV12-4 to TRBJ1-4; a possible D gene is TRBD1 (5 bases). Trimming took 5 bases from V and 5 from J, leaving 18 bases between them. This CDR3 is built from 16 residues. The CDR3: CASSPPGGTGNEKLFF. CDR3 bases: TGTGCCAGCAGTCCCCCAGGCGGGACGGGGAATGAAAAACTGTTTTTT.

This clone was seen repeatedly, ten times or more. The chain carries TRBV6-1 and TRBJ2-3; no clear D gene. The CDR3 runs to 14 residues. In germline, CDR1 is MNHNS, CDR2 SASEGT. V lost 7 bases, J lost 3 bases, and 14 bases lay in between. CDR3 amino acids: CASTQWGSTDTQYF. In nucleotides, the CDR3 is TGTGCCAGCACGCAGTGGGGATCGACAGATACGCAGTATTTT.

The chain has TRBV20-1 and TRBJ1-4, with TRBD1 as a possible D gene (5 bases). The CDR3 spans 12 residues. Germline V gene sequence: CDR1 DFQATT, CDR2 SNEGSKA (reference sequence). The germline V and J ends were trimmed by 6 bases and 7 bases, with 12 bases remaining between them. The CDR3 spells CSAGGVFEKLFF. The CDR3 region has the DNA TGCAGTGCGGGGGGGGTGTTTGAAAAACTGTTTTTT.

This clone was recorded many times. The chain couples TRBV5-1 to TRBJ2-1, with D possibly TRBD2 on 7 matching bases. In germline, CDR1 is SGHRS, CDR2 YFSETQ. The germline V and J ends were trimmed by 6 bases and 7 bases, with 20 bases remaining between them. The CDR3 covers 15 residues. In DNA, the CDR3 is TGCGCCAGCAACCACCCCCAGGGAGGGGGAAATGAGCAGTTCTTC. Protein sequence: CASNHPQGGGNEQFF.

This clone has just a few counts. It may be a read error: a sequence one base away is much more abundant. The chain uses TRBV20-1 and TRBJ2-7, with D hard to call. Per the germline V gene, CDR1 is DFQATT and CDR2 is SNEGSKA (reference sequence). This CDR3 has 11 amino acids. V was clipped by 2 bases and J by 3 bases, with 5 bases between them. CDR3 region: CSARQYYEQYF. CDR3 nucleotide sequence: TGCAGTGCTAGACAGTACTACGAGCAGTACTTC.